The 25 T cell receptor beta chains listed next were all sequenced from one sample in a study of Graves' ophthalmopathy and Graves' hyperthyroidism. RNA transcripts served as template for amplifying TCR beta CDR3 sequences. First-round RT-PCR used HTBI primers; second-round multiplex PCR followed. In TCRdb, the multiplex PCR reads were re-called with MiXCR into one record per CDR3 protein. The sample holds roughly 600,000 distinct CDR3 sequences; roughly 40% are singletons and the top ten take about 4.6%. The material sequenced was peripheral blood or thyroid tissue (not recorded which). These receptors came from an adult man with Graves' hyperthyroidism.

This clonotype was counted once. The chain uses TRBV27 and TRBJ2-7, with 8 bases matching TRBD2. Trimming at V came to 7 bases and at J to 3 bases, leaving 11 bases not matched to a gene. This CDR3 is 15 amino acids long. CDR1 and CDR2 from the germline V gene are MNHEY and SMNVEV (reference sequence). The CDR3, as DNA: TGTGCCAGCATTCAACTGGCTAGCGGGCACTACGAGCAGTACTTC. Amino acids: CASIQLASGHYEQYF.

In its sample, this clonotype was seen many times. V usage is TRBV19 and J usage is TRBJ1-2; weak D call: TRBD1 (6 bases). V lost 3 bases, J lost 4 bases, and 9 bases lay in between. CDR3 length: 13 residues. The germline V gene encodes CDR1 LNHDA and CDR2 SQIVND (reference sequence). CDR3 DNA: TGTGCCAGTAGTATTGAGGGGGTCTATGGCTACACCTTC. It is translated as CASSIEGVYGYTF.

This clonotype was picked up one time. Compared with germline, one end of the junction differs, possibly owing to a read error. V usage is TRBV19 and J usage is TRBJ2-1; D is ambiguous. The CDR3 runs 13 residues. Germline assignment: CDR1 LNHDA and CDR2 SQIVND (reference sequence). The CDR3 is CASSILGSNAQFF. CDR3 in DNA: TGTGCCAGTAGTATCCTAGGGTCCAATGCGCAGTTCTTC.

About this clonotype itself: This clone may be a read error of a much larger clone one base away. The gene calls are TRBV19 and TRBJ1-1, with 8 positions matching TRBD1. Germline trimming cut 10 bases from V and 6 bases from J; bases unmatched to any gene: 13. Looked up from germline, CDR1 is LNHDA and CDR2 is SQIVND (reference sequence). The CDR3 length is 14 residues. CDR3 coding DNA: TGTGCCATCAAGGGCACAGGGGGTAACGCTGAAGCTTTCTTT. Translation gives CAIKGTGGNAEAFF.

This clonotype was seen at least ten times. One end of the junction fails to match germline, which may point to a read error. The rearrangement uses TRBV7-7 and TRBJ2-3; 9 bases map to TRBD1. The CDR3 loop spans 15 amino acids. CDR1 is SSHAT, CDR2 FNYEAQ, per germline (reference sequence). Here the CDR3 DNA reads TGTGCTAGCAGCTTGGGGACAGGGAACACAGATACGCAGTATTTT. This gives the protein CASSLGTGNTDTQYF.

V and J are TRBV29-1 and TRBJ1-3; no clear D gene. Trimming cost V 4 bases and J 7 bases, with 8 bases left between them. Germline V gene data show CDR1 as SQVTM and CDR2 as ANQGSEA. The CDR3 runs 11 residues. DNA for the CDR3: TGCAGCGTTGCGCGGTCGAACACCATATATTTT. It is translated as CSVARSNTIYF. Full variable domain (missing parts from reference TRBV29-1 and TRBJ1-3): SAVISQKPSRDICQRGTSLTIQCQVDSQVTMMFWYRQQPGQSLTLIATANQGSEATYESGFVIDKFPISRPNLTFSTLTVSNMSPEDSSIYLCSVARSNTIYFGEGSWLTVV.

This clonotype has more than one count but fewer than ten. The V and J genes are TRBV5-6 and TRBJ2-7; no firm D call. This CDR3 contains 14 residues. From germline, CDR1 is SGHDT and CDR2 YYEEEE. Between the trimmed V and J ends, which lost 3 bases and 2 bases, there was a span of 12 bases. DNA of the CDR3: TGTGCCAGCAGCTCGGGTTTTTCTCCCTACGAGCAGTACTTC. It codes for CASSSGFSPYEQYF. The variable domain in full, with the rest retrieved from reference TRBV5-6 and TRBJ2-7, is DAGVTQSPTHLIKTRGQQVTLRCSPKSGHDTVSWYQQALGQGPQFIFQYYEEEERQRGNFPDRFSGHQFPNYSSELNVNALLLGDSALYLCASSSGFSPYEQYFGPGTRLTVT.

J is TRBJ1-2 and V is TRBV10-3, with D possibly being TRBD1 (5 bases). The germline V gene encodes CDR1 ENHRY and CDR2 SYGVKD. The ends were cut back, 2 bases at V and 8 bases at J, with 9 bases in the middle. The CDR3 extends over 12 amino acids. In DNA, the CDR3 is TGTGCCATCAGTGAGGGGGCCTCGGGCTACACCTTC. This sequence encodes CAISEGASGYTF.

As concerns this clonotype: This may stem from a read error, because a much larger clone lies one nucleotide away. J is TRBJ2-5 and V is TRBV4-1, with D perhaps being TRBD1 or TRBD2 (5 bases each). The V and J ends lost 4 bases and 5 bases respectively, with 17 bases between them. Germline values: CDR1 MGHRA, CDR2 YSYEKL. This CDR3 contains 15 residues. In DNA, the CDR3 is TGCGCCAGCAGCCCAATGACGGGGCGCGAGGAGACCCAGTACTTC. Its protein is CASSPMTGREETQYF.

This clonotype was observed many times. This rearrangement joins TRBV6-1 to TRBJ2-7; D ambiguous. V lost 7 bases and J lost 3, with 7 bases in between. Germline CDR1 MNHNS, CDR2 SASEGT. The CDR3 spans 11 residues. CDR3 amino acids: CASTWGYEQYF. CDR3 sequence (DNA): TGTGCCAGCACTTGGGGCTACGAGCAGTACTTC.

This clonotype was observed at least ten times. V usage is TRBV7-8 and J usage is TRBJ1-2; possible D gene TRBD1, 6 bases. Germline lookup yields CDR1 SGHVS and CDR2 FQNEAQ. CDR3 size: 14 residues. The V end lost 2 bases, the J end lost 5 bases, and 12 bases lay between the germline ends. The CDR3: CASSLPTGLYGYTF. CDR3 nucleotide sequence: TGTGCCAGCAGCTTACCAACAGGGCTATATGGCTACACCTTC.

The rearrangement joins TRBV2 to TRBJ1-5; D is unclear. Germline V gene sequence: CDR1 SNHLY, CDR2 FYNNEI. The CDR3 is made up of 13 amino acids. The CDR3 protein is CARDASLNQPQHF. The CDR3 nucleotides are TGTGCTAGAGATGCCTCGCTCAATCAGCCCCAGCATTTT.

V and J are TRBV4-1 and TRBJ2-3; possible D gene TRBD1, 6 bases. Trimming stripped 0 bases from V and 4 bases from J, with 17 bases between. CDR1 and CDR2 (germline): MGHRA, YSYEKL. This CDR3 has 17 amino acids. The CDR3 protein is CASSQDGVGKGADTQYF. CDR3 bases: TGCGCCAGCAGCCAAGATGGGGTCGGCAAGGGGGCAGATACGCAGTATTTT.

This clonotype came up many times. This chain joins TRBV20-1 and TRBJ2-7; 10 bases align to TRBD2. The trim removed 4 bases at V and 3 bases at J, leaving 12 bases unmatched. The CDR3 contains 16 residues. The germline V gene encodes CDR1 DFQATT and CDR2 SNEGSKA (reference sequence). The CDR3 loop reads CSAKSSGGLINYEQYF. CDR3 sequence (DNA): TGCAGTGCTAAGTCTAGCGGGGGCCTCATCAACTACGAGCAGTACTTC.

As regards this clonotype: A much larger clone sits a single nucleotide away, making a read error possible. The chain recombines TRBV7-8 with TRBJ1-1, with unresolved D. The CDR3 length is 16 residues. Germline lookup yields CDR1 SGHVS and CDR2 FQNEAQ. V lost 5 bases to trimming and J lost 3 bases, with 19 bases between them. The CDR3 protein is CASSHTFQKRDTEAFF. Written as DNA, the CDR3 is TGTGCCAGCAGCCATACTTTCCAGAAACGGGACACTGAAGCTTTCTTT.

This chain links TRBV29-1 with TRBJ2-7; a possible D gene is TRBD1 (6 bases). The length of the CDR3 is 11 residues. The germline V and J ends were trimmed by 8 bases and 2 bases, with 10 bases remaining between them. Germline CDR1 is SQVTM and CDR2 is ANQGSEA. CDR3: CSSDRTYEQYF. As DNA, the CDR3 is TGCAGCTCAGACAGGACCTACGAGCAGTACTTC.

This clonotype was seen many times. J is TRBJ2-6 and V is TRBV25-1, with D perhaps TRBD1 (5 bases). The CDR3 has 15 residues. Trimming took 5 bases from V and 2 from J, leaving 10 bases between them. The germline V gene encodes CDR1 MGHDK and CDR2 SYGVNS. The CDR3 here is CASSRPGTGANVLTF. The CDR3 nucleotides are TGTGCCAGCAGTAGGCCAGGGACTGGGGCCAACGTCCTGACTTTC.

This clonotype was seen at least ten times. At one end, the junction sequence differs from germline, possibly due to a read error. The chain recombines TRBV5-1 with TRBJ2-5; possible D gene TRBD2, 5 bases. Germline V gene sequence: CDR1 SGHRS, CDR2 YFSETQ. The CDR3 spans 14 residues. CDR3 loop: CASSLASGQETQYF. Here the CDR3 DNA reads TGTGCCAGCAGCTTAGCGTCGGGGCAAGAGACCCAGTACTTC.

The chain links TRBV7-3 to TRBJ2-5, with D hard to call. The CDR3 length is 16 residues. Germline CDR1 reads SGHTA; CDR2 reads FQGTGA. V lost 1 base, J lost 5 bases, and 17 bases lay in between. The CDR3 sequence is CASSLNGAFTGETQYF. The CDR3 DNA reads TGTGCCAGCAGCTTAAACGGCGCATTCACCGGGGAGACCCAGTACTTC.

There are many counts of this clonotype. The V gene is TRBV5-6, the J gene TRBJ1-5; 9 nucleotides align to TRBD1. Trimming took 4 bases from V and 3 from J; bases not matched to a gene: 2. This CDR3 is built from 14 residues. The germline V gene encodes CDR1 SGHDT and CDR2 YYEEEE. The CDR3 here is CASSRTGDNQPQHF. CDR3 nucleotides: TGTGCCAGCAGCCGGACAGGGGACAATCAGCCCCAGCATTTT.

The rearrangement links TRBV7-9 to TRBJ1-5, with D possibly being TRBD1 (5 bases). This CDR3 spans 17 amino acids. V was pared by 6 bases and J by 3 bases, with 21 bases between. The germline CDR1 and CDR2 sequences are SEHNR and FQNEAQ (reference sequence). The CDR3, as DNA: TGTGCCAGCAGTGCTCCCGCCTTTGACAGCGACAATCAGCCCCAGCATTTT. It is translated as CASSAPAFDSDNQPQHF.

This clonotype appeared many times. The chain is built from TRBV5-1 and TRBJ2-7; TRBD2 matches 13 bases. The CDR3 sequence is 16 residues long. Per the germline V gene, CDR1 is SGHRS and CDR2 is YFSETQ. J gave up 2 bases and V 4 bases, and 6 bases lay outside the gene matches. CDR3 in DNA: TGCGCCAGCAGCCGGACTAGCGGGAGTTCAGCCTACGAGCAGTACTTC. It translates to CASSRTSGSSAYEQYF.

In its sample, this clonotype was seen many times. CDR3 region: CASSWGGHESNQPQHF. The DNA of the CDR3 is TGTGCCAGCAGCTGGGGGGGACATGAGAGCAATCAGCCCCAGCATTTT. The chain couples TRBV6-5 to TRBJ1-5; tentatively, D is TRBD1 (6 bases). The V gene lost 6 bases and the J gene lost 1 base, with 16 bases spanning the gap. The germline V gene encodes CDR1 MNHEY and CDR2 SVGAGI. CDR3 size: 16 residues.

This clonotype was observed at least ten times. V is TRBV7-8 and J is TRBJ1-1; D remains unclear. Germline V gene sequence: CDR1 SGHVS, CDR2 FQNEAQ. V lost 4 bases and J 0 bases, leaving 12 bases between the germline ends. This CDR3 region has 15 residues. The CDR3 DNA sequence: TGTGCCAGCAGCTCTGACGCATTCATGAACACTGAAGCTTTCTTT. It encodes CASSSDAFMNTEAFF.

Ten or more counts support this clonotype. This chain joins TRBV5-1 and TRBJ1-3; TRBD1 is a possible D gene (6 bases). Trimming removed 4 bases at V and 4 bases at J, with 12 bases between. Germline V gene data show CDR1 as SGHRS and CDR2 as YFSETQ. The CDR3 spans 14 residues. Written as DNA, the CDR3 is TGCGCCAGCAGCGCCTCCGGGACAGGAAACACCATATATTTT. The encoded protein is CASSASGTGNTIYF.